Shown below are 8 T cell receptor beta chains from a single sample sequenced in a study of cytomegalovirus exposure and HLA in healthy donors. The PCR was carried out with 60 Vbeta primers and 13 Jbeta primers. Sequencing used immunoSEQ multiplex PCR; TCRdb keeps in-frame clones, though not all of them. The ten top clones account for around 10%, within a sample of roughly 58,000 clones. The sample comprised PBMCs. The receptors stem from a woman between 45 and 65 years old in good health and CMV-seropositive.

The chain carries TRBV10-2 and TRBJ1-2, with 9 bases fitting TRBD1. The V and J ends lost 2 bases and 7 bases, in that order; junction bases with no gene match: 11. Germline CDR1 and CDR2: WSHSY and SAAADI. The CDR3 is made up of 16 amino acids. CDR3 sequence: CASSEGYSGQGFGYTF. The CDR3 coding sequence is TGCGCCAGCAGTGAGGGGTATTCAGGACAGGGGTTTGGCTACACCTTC.

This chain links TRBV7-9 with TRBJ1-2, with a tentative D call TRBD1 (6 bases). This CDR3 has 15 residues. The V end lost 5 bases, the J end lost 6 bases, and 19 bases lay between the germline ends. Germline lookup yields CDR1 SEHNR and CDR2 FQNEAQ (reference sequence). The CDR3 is CASSVLIGQSDGYTF. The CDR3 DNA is TGTGCCAGCAGCGTTCTGATAGGACAGTCAGATGGCTACACCTTC.

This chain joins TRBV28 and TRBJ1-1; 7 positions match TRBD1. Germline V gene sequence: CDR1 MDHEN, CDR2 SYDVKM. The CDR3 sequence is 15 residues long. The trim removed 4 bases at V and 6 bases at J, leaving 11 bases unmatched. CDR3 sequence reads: CASSSSLGQMAEAFF. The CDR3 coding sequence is TGTGCCAGCAGTTCTTCCCTGGGACAGATGGCTGAAGCTTTCTTT. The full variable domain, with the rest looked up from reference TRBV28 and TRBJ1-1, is DVKVTQSSRYLVKRTGEKVFLECVQDMDHENMFWYRQDPGLGLRLIYFSYDVKMKEKGDIPEGYSVSREKKERFSLILESASTNQTSMYLCASSSSLGQMAEAFFGQGTRLTVV.

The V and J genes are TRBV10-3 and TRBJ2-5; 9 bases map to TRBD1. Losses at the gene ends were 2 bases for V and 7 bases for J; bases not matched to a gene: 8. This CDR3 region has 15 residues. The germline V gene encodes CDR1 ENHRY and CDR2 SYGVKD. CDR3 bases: TGTGCCATCAGTGAGGGGACAGGGAGCCTCGGGACCCAGTACTTC. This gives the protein CAISEGTGSLGTQYF.

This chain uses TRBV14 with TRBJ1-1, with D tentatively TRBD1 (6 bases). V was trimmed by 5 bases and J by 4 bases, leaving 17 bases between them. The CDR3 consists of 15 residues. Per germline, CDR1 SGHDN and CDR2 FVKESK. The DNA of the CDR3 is TGTGCCAGCAGCGAGAATACAGGGCGAGGCACTGAAGCTTTCTTT. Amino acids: CASSENTGRGTEAFF.

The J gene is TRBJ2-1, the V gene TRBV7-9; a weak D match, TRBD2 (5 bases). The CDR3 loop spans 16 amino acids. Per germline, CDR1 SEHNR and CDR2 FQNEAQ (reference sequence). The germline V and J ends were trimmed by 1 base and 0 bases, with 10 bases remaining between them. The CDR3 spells CASSLDPGYSYNEQFF. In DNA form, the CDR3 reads TGTGCCAGCAGCTTAGATCCGGGGTACTCCTACAATGAGCAGTTCTTC.

The CDR3 reads CASSSIRLANTGELFF. CDR3 nucleotide sequence: TGTGCCAGCAGTTCCATCCGACTAGCGAACACCGGGGAGCTGTTTTTT. This chain links TRBV6-5 with TRBJ2-2; tentatively, D is TRBD2 (6 bases). Germline V CDR1 and CDR2: MNHEY, SVGAGI. The CDR3 is made up of 16 amino acids. V was pared by 4 bases and J by 0 bases, with 12 bases between.

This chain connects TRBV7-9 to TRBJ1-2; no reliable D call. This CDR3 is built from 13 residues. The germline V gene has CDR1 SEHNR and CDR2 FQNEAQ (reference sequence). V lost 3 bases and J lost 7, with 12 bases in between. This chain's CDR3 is CASSFPVLRGYTF. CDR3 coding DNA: TGTGCCAGCAGCTTCCCCGTATTGCGTGGCTACACCTTC.